This T cell receptor beta chain was captured by sequencing in a study of control samples from healthy donors and cancer patients. Only in-frame clones appear in the TCRdb table, and some are missing; sequencing was by immunoSEQ multiplex PCR. Of 120,000 to 150,000 clones in the sample, 93% are singletons; the top ten hold approximately 5.7%. The length of the CDR3 is 17 residues. The ends were cut back, 4 bases at V and 9 bases at J, with 29 bases in the middle. Per the germline V gene, CDR1 is SGHRS and CDR2 is YFSETQ. The specimen sequenced was blood. The TCR was taken from a man in his late teens or twenties in good health. The chain combines TRBV5-1 with TRBJ2-7; the D gene is possibly TRBD2 (11 bases). The CDR3: CASSKTGGETSGIGQYF. The CDR3 DNA reads as TGCGCCAGCAGCAAGACAGGGGGCGAGACTAGCGGGATCGGGCAGTACTTC.